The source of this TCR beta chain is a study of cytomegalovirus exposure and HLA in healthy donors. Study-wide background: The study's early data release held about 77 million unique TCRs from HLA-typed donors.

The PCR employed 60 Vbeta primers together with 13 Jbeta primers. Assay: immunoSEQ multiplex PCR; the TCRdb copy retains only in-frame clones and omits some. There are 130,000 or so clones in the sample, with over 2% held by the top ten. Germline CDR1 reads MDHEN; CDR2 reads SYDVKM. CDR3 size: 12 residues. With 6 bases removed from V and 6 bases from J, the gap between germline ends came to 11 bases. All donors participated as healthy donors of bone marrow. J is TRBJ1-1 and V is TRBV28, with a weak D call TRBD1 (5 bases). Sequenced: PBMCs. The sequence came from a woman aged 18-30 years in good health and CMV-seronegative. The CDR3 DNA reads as TGTGCCAGCAGATTCTGGGGGGCTGAAGCTTTCTTT. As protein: CASRFWGAEAFF.